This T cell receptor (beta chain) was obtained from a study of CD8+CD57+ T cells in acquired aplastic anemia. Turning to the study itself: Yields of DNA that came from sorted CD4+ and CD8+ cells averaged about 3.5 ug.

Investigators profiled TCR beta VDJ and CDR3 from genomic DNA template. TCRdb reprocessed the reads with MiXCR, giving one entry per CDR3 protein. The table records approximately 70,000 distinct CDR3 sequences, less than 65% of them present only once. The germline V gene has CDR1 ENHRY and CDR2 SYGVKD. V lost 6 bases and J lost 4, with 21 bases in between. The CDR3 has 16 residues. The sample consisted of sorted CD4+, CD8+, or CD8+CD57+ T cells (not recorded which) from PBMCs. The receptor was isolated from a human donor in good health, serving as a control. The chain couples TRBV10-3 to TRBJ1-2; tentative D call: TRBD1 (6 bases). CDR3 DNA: TGTGCCATCAGCCAAACCCGGACAGCAATTACCTATGGCTACACCTTC. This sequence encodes CAISQTRTAITYGYTF.